The 7 T cell receptor beta chains reported below all come from one sample, sequenced in a study of T cell responses to AZD1222 COVID-19 vaccine. Profiling relied on immunoSEQ multiplex PCR, and the TCRdb table lists in-frame clones only, not all of them. This table holds about 160,000 clones, 88% found once. Sequenced material: peripheral blood, taken on day 0 of AZD1222 vaccination. These receptors all stem from an adult in good health.

The chain combines TRBV27 with TRBJ1-5; no clear D. V was trimmed by 3 bases and J by 4 bases, leaving 7 bases between them. This CDR3 has 13 residues. Per the germline V gene, CDR1 is MNHEY and CDR2 is SMNVEV (reference sequence). CDR3 residues: CASSFGPNQPQHF. The CDR3 nucleotides are TGTGCCAGCAGTTTCGGGCCGAATCAGCCCCAGCATTTT.

V gene TRBV4-3 combines with J gene TRBJ2-1, with D perhaps TRBD1 (7 bases). Germline CDR1 reads LGHNA; CDR2 reads YSLEER. V was cut by 1 base and J by 7 bases, with 14 bases left in between. This CDR3 is 15 amino acids long. The CDR3 DNA follows: TGCGCCAGCAGCCAAGTCGAGACAGGGAGGAATGAGCAGTTCTTC. Its protein product is CASSQVETGRNEQFF.

The chain uses TRBV24-1 and TRBJ2-1, with TRBD2 matching 10 bases. Trimming cost V 2 bases and J 6 bases; bases outside gene matches: 3. This CDR3 comprises 15 residues. Germline loops: CDR1 KGHDR, CDR2 SFDVKD. The CDR3 reads CATSDWSSGGNEQFF. The CDR3 DNA is TGTGCCACCAGTGATTGGTCTAGCGGGGGCAATGAGCAGTTCTTC.

The chain has TRBV6-4 and TRBJ2-3, with D possibly matching TRBD2 (5 bases). There are 16 residues in the CDR3. Germline CDR1 and CDR2: MRHNA and SNTAGT. V lost 3 bases and J lost 2, with 15 bases in between. The CDR3 DNA follows: TGTGCCAGCAGTGAGTCTACGGGATTCCCCACAGATACGCAGTATTTT. Its translation: CASSESTGFPTDTQYF.

The CDR3 protein is CAIPGQVFNQPQHF. CDR3 bases: TGTGCCATCCCTGGACAGGTTTTTAATCAGCCCCAGCATTTT. The chain uses TRBV28 and TRBJ1-5; TRBD1 agrees at 7 bases. The germline CDR1 and CDR2 sequences are MDHEN and SYDVKM. The CDR3 has 14 amino acids. The trim removed 10 bases at V and 4 bases at J, leaving 10 bases unmatched.

This clone was recorded once. The V gene is TRBV6-5, the J gene TRBJ1-6; possible D gene TRBD1, 6 bases. The CDR3 is 16 amino acids. Germline V gene sequence: CDR1 MNHEY, CDR2 SVGAGI. V was shortened by 0 bases and J by 7 bases, with 13 bases between the two germline ends. As DNA, the CDR3 is TGTGCCAGCAGTTACTCCGGGGTCCAGGGGAATTCACCCCTCCACTTT. Encoded protein: CASSYSGVQGNSPLHF.

The chain combines TRBV3-1 (or the pseudogene TRBV3-2) with TRBJ1-1; tentatively, D is TRBD1 (5 bases). The CDR3 runs 15 residues. Germline V CDR1 and CDR2: LGHDT, YNNKEL (reference sequence). V was cut by 0 bases and J by 4 bases, with 12 bases left in between. The CDR3: CASSQDVGAGTEAFF. The CDR3 nucleotides are TGTGCCAGCAGCCAAGATGTTGGGGCTGGCACTGAAGCTTTCTTT.